This TCR beta chain was recorded in a study of human T cells and chemical hapten exposure. Study outcomes and limitations: There was a positive correlation between PT1 expanded TCR counts and patch test score.

Indicated time point: patch test 1, 2 weeks after DPC sensitization. Treatment denoted: therapeutic diphenylcyclopropenone sensitization with weekly scalp DPC. CDR1 and CDR2 (germline): MNHNY, SVGAGI (reference sequence). The CDR3 contains 14 residues. The junction had 9 bases not matched to a gene; V was cut back by 10 bases and J by 1 base. TCRdb processed the RACE reads anew with MiXCR; each CDR3 protein has one entry. The sample lists approximately 340,000 distinct CDR3 sequences; approximately 6.9% were seen once. This clonotype was observed many times. What it binds is not known. The chain couples TRBV6-6 to TRBJ1-1, with 7 bases that match TRBD1. The clonotype comes from a woman aged 18-29 years with alopecia areata. Some clones in this sample may be carry-over from other donors' samples. This specimen was whole blood, taken in connection with sensitization to the hapten diphenylcyclopropenone (DPC). CDR3: CATRRDSKNTEAFF. The CDR3 coding sequence is TGTGCCACCCGTAGGGACAGCAAGAACACTGAAGCTTTCTTT.